The clone carrying this TCR beta chain occurred a few times. This entry belongs to a study of blood T cell repertoires in COVID-19. Study-level background: From the United States, Italy and Spain came samples of acute and convalescent COVID-19. From T cells, B-cell-depleted T cells, or PBMCs came the material, which was cDNA or gDNA.

As handled by the study authors: Reference gene primer amplification yielded estimated nucleated cell counts. TCRdb keeps only in-frame clones here, not all; method: immunoSEQ multiplex PCR. The V and J calls and clone size are taken from that table; D and trimming were inferred from the DNA. The sample yields 80,000 or so clones, about 87% seen once. Germline V gene data show CDR1 as LNHNV and CDR2 as YYDKDF (reference sequence). There are 16 residues in the CDR3. Trimming took 5 bases from V and 3 from J; bases not matched to a gene: 7. This TCR was sampled from a human donor in a cohort sampled during active COVID-19. V gene TRBV15 combines with J gene TRBJ2-6; 7 nucleotides match TRBD1. The sample consisted of peripheral blood. CDR3 protein: CATSPEGGGGANVLTF. DNA of the CDR3: TGTGCCACCAGCCCGGAAGGGGGCGGTGGGGCCAACGTCCTGACTTTC. Complete variable domain (other parts from reference TRBV15 and TRBJ2-6): DAMVIQNPRYQVTQFGKPVTLSCSQTLNHNVMYWYQQKSSQAPKLLFHYYDKDFNNEADTPDNFQSRRPNTSFCFLDIRSPGLGDTAMYLCATSPEGGGGANVLTFGAGSRLTVL.